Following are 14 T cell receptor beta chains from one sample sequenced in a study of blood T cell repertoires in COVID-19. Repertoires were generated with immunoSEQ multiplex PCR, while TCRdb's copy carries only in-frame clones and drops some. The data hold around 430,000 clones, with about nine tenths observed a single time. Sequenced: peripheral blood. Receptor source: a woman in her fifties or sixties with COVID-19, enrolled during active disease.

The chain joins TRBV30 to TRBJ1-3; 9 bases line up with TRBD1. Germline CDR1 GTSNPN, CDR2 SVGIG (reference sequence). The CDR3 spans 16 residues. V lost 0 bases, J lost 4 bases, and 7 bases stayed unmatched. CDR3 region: CAWSVMDRGTGNTIYF. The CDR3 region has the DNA TGTGCCTGGAGTGTAATGGACAGGGGCACGGGAAACACCATATATTTT.

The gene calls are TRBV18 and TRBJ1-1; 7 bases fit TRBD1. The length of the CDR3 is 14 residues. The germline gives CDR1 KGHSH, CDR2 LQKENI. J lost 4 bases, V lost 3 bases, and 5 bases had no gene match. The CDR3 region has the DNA TGTGCCAGCTCACCGGCGACAGGGCGCACTGAAGCTTTCTTT. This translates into CASSPATGRTEAFF.

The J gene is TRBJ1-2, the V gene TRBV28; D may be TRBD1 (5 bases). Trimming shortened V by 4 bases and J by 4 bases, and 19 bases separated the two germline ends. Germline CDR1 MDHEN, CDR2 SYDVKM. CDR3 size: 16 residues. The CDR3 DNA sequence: TGTGCCAGCAGTTCGGCTTCGGGGGAGAGTATCTATGGCTACACCTTC. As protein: CASSSASGESIYGYTF.

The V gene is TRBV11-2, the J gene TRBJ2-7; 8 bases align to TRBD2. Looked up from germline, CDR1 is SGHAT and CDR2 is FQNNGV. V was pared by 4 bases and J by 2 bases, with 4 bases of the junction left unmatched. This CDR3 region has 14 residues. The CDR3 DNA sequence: TGTGCCAGCAGCTCTGGACTAGCTACCTACGAGCAGTACTTC. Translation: CASSSGLATYEQYF.

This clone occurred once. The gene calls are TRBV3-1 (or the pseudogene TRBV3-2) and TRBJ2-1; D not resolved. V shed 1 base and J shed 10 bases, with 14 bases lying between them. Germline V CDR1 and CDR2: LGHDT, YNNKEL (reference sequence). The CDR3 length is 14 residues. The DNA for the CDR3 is TGTGCCAGCAGCCAAGGCCCGCAGGCTCTAGAGCAGTTCTTC. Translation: CASSQGPQALEQFF.

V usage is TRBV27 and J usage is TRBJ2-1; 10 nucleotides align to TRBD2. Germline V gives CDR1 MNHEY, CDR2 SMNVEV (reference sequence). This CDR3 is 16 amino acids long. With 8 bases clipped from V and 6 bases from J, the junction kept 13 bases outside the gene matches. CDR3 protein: CASGERERGGGNEQFF. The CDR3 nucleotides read TGTGCCAGCGGCGAGAGGGAGCGGGGGGGCGGCAATGAGCAGTTCTTC.

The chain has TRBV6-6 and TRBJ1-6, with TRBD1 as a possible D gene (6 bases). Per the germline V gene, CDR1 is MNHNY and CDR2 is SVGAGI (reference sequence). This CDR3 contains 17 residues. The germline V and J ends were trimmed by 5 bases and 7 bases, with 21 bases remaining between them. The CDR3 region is CASSPRGPTGTNSPLHF. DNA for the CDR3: TGTGCCAGCAGTCCCAGGGGCCCGACCGGGACGAATTCACCCCTCCACTTT.

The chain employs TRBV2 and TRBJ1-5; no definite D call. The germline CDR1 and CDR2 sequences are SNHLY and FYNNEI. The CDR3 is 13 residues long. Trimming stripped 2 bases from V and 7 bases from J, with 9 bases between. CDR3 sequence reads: CASSEMGGQPQHF. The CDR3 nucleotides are TGTGCCAGCAGTGAAATGGGAGGGCAGCCCCAGCATTTT.

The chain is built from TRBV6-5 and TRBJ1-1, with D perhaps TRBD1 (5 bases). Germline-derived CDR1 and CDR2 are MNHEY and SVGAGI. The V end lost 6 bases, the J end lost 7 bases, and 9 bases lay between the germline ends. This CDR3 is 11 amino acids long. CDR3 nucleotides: TGTGCCAGCAGGACAGCGAATGAAGCTTTCTTT. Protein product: CASRTANEAFF.

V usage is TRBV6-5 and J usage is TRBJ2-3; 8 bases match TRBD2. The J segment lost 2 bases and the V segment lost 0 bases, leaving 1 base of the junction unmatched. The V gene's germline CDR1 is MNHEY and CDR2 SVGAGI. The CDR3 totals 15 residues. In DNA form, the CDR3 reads TGTGCCAGCAGTTACTCAGGACTAGCCACAGATACGCAGTATTTT. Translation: CASSYSGLATDTQYF.

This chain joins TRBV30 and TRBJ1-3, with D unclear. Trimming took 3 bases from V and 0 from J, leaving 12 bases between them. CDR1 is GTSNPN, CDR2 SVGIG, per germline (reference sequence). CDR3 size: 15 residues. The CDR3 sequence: CAWRERLFSGNTIYF. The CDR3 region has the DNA TGTGCCTGGAGAGAGCGTCTTTTCTCTGGAAACACCATATATTTT.

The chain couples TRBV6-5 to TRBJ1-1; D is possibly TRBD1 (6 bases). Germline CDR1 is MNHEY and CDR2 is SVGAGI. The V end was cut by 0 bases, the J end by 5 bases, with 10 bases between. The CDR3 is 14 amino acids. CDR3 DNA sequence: TGTGCCAGCAGTTACTCCTGGGGGCGAACTGAAGCTTTCTTT. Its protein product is CASSYSWGRTEAFF.

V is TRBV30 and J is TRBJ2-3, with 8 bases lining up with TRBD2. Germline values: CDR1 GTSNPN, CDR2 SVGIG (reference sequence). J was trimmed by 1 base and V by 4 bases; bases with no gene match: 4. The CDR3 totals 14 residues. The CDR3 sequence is CAWTKTSGTDTQYF. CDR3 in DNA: TGTGCCTGGACTAAGACTAGCGGCACAGATACGCAGTATTTT.

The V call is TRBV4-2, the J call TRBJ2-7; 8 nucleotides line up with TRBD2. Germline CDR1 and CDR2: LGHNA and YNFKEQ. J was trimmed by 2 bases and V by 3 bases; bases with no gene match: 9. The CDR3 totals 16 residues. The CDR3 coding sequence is TGTGCCAGCAGCCAGCCCGGGAGGGGGGGGGCCTACGAGCAGTACTTC. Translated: CASSQPGRGGAYEQYF.